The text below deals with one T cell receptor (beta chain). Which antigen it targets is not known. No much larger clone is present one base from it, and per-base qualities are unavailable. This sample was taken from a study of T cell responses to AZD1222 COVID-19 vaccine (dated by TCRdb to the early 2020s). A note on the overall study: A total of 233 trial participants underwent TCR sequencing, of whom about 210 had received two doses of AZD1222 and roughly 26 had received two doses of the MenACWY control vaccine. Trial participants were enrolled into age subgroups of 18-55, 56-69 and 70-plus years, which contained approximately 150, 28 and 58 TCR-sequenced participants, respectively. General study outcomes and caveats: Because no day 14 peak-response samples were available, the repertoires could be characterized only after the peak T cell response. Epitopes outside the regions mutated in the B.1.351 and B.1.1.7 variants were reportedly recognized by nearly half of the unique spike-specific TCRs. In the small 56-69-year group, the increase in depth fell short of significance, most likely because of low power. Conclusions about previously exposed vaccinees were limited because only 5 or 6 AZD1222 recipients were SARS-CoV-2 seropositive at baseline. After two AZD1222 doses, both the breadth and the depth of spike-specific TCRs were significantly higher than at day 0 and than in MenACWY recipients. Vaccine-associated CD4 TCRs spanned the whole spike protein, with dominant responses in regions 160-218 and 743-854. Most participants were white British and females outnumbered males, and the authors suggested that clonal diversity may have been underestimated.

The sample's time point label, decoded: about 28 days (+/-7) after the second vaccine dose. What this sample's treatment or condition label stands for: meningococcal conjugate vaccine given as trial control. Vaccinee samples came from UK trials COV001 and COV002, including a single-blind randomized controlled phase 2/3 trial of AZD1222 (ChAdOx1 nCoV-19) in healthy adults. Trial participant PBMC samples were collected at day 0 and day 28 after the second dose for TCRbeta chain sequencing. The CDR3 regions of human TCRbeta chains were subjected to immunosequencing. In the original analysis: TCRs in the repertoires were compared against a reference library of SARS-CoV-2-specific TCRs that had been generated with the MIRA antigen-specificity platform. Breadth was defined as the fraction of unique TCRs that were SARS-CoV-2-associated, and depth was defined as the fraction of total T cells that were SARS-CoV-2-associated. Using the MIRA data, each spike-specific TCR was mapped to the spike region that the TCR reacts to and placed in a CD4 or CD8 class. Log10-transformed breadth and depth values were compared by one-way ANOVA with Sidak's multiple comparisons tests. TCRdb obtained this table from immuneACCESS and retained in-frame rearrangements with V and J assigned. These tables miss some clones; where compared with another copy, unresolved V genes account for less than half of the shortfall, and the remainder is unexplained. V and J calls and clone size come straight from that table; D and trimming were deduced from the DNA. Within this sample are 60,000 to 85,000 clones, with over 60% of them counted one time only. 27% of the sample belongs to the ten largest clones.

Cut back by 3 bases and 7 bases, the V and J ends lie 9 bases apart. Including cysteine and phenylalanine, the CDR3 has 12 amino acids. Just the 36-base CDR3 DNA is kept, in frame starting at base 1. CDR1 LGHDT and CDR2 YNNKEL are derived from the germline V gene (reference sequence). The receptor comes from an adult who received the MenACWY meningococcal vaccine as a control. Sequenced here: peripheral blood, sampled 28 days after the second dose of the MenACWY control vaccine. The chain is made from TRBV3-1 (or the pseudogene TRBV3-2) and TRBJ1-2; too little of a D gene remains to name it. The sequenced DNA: TGTGCCAGCAGCCAGGGCGTTGTTGGCTACACCTTC. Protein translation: CASSQGVVGYTF.